This section outlines one T cell receptor beta chain sequence together with its context. The data derive from a study of blood T cell repertoires in COVID-19. Losses at the gene ends were 6 bases for V and 5 bases for J; bases not matched to a gene: 5. The germline gives CDR1 SGHAT, CDR2 FQNNGV. The CDR3 length is 13 residues. Only in-frame clones appear in the TCRdb table, and some are missing; sequencing was by immunoSEQ multiplex PCR. Here the sample spans 180,000 or so clones, about 83% being singletons. This receptor was taken from a woman aged 45-65 years in a cohort exposed to, infected with or recovered from COVID-19 (not recorded which). This chain connects TRBV11-2 to TRBJ2-7; 9 nucleotides line up with TRBD1. The sequenced material came from PBMCs or T cells enriched from blood (not recorded which). CDR3 coding DNA: TGTGCCAGCAGTTTTACAGGGGGCCACGAGCAGTACTTC. The encoded protein is CASSFTGGHEQYF.